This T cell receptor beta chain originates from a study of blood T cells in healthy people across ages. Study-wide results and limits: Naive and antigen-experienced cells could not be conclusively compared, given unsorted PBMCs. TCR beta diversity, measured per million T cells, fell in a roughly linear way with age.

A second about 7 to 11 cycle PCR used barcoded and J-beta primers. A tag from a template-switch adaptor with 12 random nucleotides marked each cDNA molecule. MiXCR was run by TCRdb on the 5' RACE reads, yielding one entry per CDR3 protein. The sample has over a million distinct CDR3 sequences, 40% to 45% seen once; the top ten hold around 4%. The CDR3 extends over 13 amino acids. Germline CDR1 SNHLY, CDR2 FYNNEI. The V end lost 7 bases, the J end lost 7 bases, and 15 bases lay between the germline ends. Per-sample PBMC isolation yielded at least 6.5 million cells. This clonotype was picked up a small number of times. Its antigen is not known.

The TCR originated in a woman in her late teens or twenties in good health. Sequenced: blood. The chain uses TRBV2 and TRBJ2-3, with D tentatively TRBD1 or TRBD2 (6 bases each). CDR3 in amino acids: CASTEGGANTQYF. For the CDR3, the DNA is TGTGCCAGCACCGAGGGGGGCGCGAATACGCAGTATTTT.